The 3 T cell receptor beta chains below were found in one sample sequenced in a study of T-cell memory formation after mild COVID-19. TCRdb passed the 5' RACE reads through MiXCR, listing each CDR3 protein once. The data hold some 130,000 distinct CDR3 sequences, with more than 15% observed a single time. Material for sequencing was PBMCs or a T cell subset sorted from them (not recorded which). These receptors all stem from an adult woman who had mild COVID-19 (a few samples of this study predate the infection). Cell type and time point are not known.

This clonotype was seen a handful of times. The V call is TRBV5-1, the J call TRBJ2-5; 7 nucleotides match TRBD2. The CDR3 consists of 15 residues. Germline V gene sequence: CDR1 SGHRS, CDR2 YFSETQ. V lost 4 bases, J lost 2 bases, and 8 bases stayed unmatched. CDR3 sequence: CASSQTGTNQETQYF. CDR3 in DNA: TGCGCCAGCAGCCAGACTGGGACTAATCAAGAGACCCAGTACTTC. Together with reference TRBV5-1 and TRBJ2-5, the CDR3 gives the full variable domain: KAGVTQTPRYLIKTRGQQVTLSCSPISGHRSVSWYQQTPGQGLQFLFEYFSETQRNKGNFPGRFSGRQFSNSRSEMNVSTLELGDSALYLCASSQTGTNQETQYFGPGTRLLVL.

This clonotype has a handful of counts. This chain connects TRBV6-2 or TRBV6-3 to TRBJ2-7; 8 bases are shared with TRBD1. The CDR3 spans 16 residues. CDR1 is MNHEY, CDR2 SVGEGT, per germline. Losses at the gene ends were 6 bases for V and 2 bases for J; bases not matched to a gene: 12. Here the CDR3 reads CASRPHGQGRPYEQYF. CDR3 nucleotides: TGTGCCAGCAGACCCCACGGACAGGGTAGACCCTACGAGCAGTACTTC.

This clonotype showed up just a few times. The chain couples TRBV20-1 to TRBJ1-1; no reliable D call. Germline V gene sequence: CDR1 DFQATT, CDR2 SNEGSKA (reference sequence). Trimming cost V 0 bases and J 7 bases, with 3 bases left between them. The CDR3 length is 10 residues. CDR3 sequence: CSARDLEAFF. The CDR3 DNA follows: TGCAGTGCTAGAGATCTTGAAGCTTTCTTT.